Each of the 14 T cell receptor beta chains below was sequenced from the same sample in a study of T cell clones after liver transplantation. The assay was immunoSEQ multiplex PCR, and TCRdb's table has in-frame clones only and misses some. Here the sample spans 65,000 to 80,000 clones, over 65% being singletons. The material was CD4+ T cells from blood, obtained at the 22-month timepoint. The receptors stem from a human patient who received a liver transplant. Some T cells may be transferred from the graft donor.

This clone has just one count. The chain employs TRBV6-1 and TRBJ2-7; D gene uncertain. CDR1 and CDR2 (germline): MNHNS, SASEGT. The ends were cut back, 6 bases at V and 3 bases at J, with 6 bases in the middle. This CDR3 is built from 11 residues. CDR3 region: CASSPYYEQYF. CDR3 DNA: TGTGCCAGCAGCCCCTACTACGAGCAGTACTTC.

The CDR3 reads CASSAQGADEQFF. The CDR3 DNA sequence: TGTGCCAGCAGTGCGCAGGGGGCCGATGAGCAGTTCTTC. The chain has TRBV25-1 and TRBJ2-1; TRBD1 matches 8 bases. V lost 4 bases to trimming and J lost 8 bases; unmatched junction nucleotides: 4. The germline CDR1 and CDR2 sequences are MGHDK and SYGVNS. The CDR3 loop spans 13 amino acids.

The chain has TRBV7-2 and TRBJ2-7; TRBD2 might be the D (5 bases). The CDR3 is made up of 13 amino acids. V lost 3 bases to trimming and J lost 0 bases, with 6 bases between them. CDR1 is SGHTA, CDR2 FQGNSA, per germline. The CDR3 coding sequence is TGTGCCAGCAGCTTTACTAGCTCCTACGAGCAGTACTTC. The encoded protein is CASSFTSSYEQYF.

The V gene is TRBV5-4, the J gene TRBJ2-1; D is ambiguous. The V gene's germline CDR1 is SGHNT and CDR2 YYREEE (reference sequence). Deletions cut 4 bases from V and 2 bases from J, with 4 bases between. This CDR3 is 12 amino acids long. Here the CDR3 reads CASSVTYNEQFF. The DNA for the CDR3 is TGTGCCAGCAGCGTGACCTACAATGAGCAGTTCTTC. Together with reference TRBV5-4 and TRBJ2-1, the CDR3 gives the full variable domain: ETGVTQSPTHLIKTRGQQVTLRCSSQSGHNTVSWYQQALGQGPQFIFQYYREEENGRGNFPPRFSGLQFPNYSSELNVNALELDDSALYLCASSVTYNEQFFGPGTRLTVL.

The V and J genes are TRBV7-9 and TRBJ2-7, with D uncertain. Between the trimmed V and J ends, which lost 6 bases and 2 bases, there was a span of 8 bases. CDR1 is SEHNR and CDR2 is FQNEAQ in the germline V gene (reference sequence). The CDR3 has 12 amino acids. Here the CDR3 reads CASRQDPYEQYF. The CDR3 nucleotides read TGTGCCAGCAGGCAGGATCCCTACGAGCAGTACTTC.

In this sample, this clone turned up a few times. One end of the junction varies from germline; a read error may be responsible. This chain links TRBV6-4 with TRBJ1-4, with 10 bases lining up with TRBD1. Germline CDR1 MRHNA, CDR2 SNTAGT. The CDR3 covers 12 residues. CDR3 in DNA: TGTGCCAGCAGTGCTCGCACCGGGACAGGGGCTTTT. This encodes CASSARTGTGAF.

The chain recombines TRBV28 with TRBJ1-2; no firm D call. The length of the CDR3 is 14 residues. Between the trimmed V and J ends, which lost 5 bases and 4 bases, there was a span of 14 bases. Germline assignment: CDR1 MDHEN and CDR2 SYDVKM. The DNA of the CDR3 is TGTGCCAGCAGTACCACAACACGATCCTATGGCTACACCTTC. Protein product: CASSTTTRSYGYTF.

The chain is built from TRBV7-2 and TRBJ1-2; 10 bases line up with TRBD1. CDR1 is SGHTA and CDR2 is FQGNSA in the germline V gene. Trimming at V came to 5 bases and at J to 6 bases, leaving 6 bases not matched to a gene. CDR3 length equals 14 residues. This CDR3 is CASSPKGQGNGYTF. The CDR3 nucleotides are TGTGCCAGCAGCCCCAAGGGACAGGGGAATGGCTACACCTTC.

The CDR3 sequence: CASLRRQGGTEAFF. DNA of the CDR3: TGTGCCAGCCTCCGACGACAGGGTGGCACTGAAGCTTTCTTT. J is TRBJ1-1 and V is TRBV6-5; TRBD1 matches 7 bases. The germline CDR1 and CDR2 sequences are MNHEY and SVGAGI. The CDR3 has 14 residues. The junction had 10 bases not matched to a gene; V was cut back by 8 bases and J by 4 bases.

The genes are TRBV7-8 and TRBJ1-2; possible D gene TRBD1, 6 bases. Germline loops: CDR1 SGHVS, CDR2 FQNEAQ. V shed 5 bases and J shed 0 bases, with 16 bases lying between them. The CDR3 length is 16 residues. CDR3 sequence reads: CASSARRDISNYGYTF. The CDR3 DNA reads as TGTGCCAGCAGCGCCCGTCGGGACATCTCTAACTATGGCTACACCTTC.

This CDR3 reads CASSVDRRSYEQYF. Written as DNA, the CDR3 is TGTGCCAGCAGTGTTGATCGCCGCTCCTACGAGCAGTACTTC. V and J are TRBV6-1 and TRBJ2-7; D gene unclear. Trimming stripped 4 bases from V and 0 bases from J, with 10 bases between. CDR3 length: 14 residues. Germline CDR1 MNHNS, CDR2 SASEGT.

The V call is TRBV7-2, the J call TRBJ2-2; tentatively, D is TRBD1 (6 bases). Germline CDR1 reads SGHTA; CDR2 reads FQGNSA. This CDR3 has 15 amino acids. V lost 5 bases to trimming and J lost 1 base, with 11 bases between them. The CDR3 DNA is TGTGCCAGCAGCAGGGGGACAAAGAACACCGGGGAGCTGTTTTTT. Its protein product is CASSRGTKNTGELFF. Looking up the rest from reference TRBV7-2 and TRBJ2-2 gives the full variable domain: GAGVSQSPSNKVTEKGKDVELRCDPISGHTALYWYRQSLGQGLEFLIYFQGNSAPDKSGLPSDRFSAERTGGSVSTLTIQRTQQEDSAVYLCASSRGTKNTGELFFGEGSRLTVL.

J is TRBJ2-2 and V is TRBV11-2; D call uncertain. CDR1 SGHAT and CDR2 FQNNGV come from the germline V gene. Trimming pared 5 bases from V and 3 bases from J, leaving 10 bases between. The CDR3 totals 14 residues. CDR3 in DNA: TGTGCCAGCAGCCCCAAAGGACACACCGGGGAGCTGTTTTTT. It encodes CASSPKGHTGELFF.

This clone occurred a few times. CDR3 loop: CAISGGKSATGELFF. CDR3 bases: TGTGCCATCAGTGGAGGGAAGTCGGCTACCGGGGAGCTGTTTTTT. V gene TRBV10-3 combines with J gene TRBJ2-2; weak D call: TRBD2 (5 bases). Germline lookup yields CDR1 ENHRY and CDR2 SYGVKD. This CDR3 region has 15 residues. V was pared by 4 bases and J by 5 bases, with 14 bases between.